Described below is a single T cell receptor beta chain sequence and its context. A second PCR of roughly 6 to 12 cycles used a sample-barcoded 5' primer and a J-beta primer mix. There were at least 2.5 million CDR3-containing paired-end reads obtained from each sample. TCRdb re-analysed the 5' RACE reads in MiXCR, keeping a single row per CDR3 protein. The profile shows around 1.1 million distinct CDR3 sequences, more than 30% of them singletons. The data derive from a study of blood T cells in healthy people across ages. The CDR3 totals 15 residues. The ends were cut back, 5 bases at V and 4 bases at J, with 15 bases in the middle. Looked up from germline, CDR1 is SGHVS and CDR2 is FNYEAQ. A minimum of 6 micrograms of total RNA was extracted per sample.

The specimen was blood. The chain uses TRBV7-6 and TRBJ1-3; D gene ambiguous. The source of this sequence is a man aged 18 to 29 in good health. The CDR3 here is CASSDGQTIGNTIYF. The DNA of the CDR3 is TGTGCCAGCAGCGATGGGCAGACCATCGGAAACACCATATATTTT. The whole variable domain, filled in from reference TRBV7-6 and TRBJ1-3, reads GAGVSQSPRYKVTKRGQDVALRCDPISGHVSLYWYRQALGQGPEFLTYFNYEAQQDKSGLPNDRFSAERPEGSISTLTIQRTEQRDSAMYRCASSDGQTIGNTIYFGEGSWLTVV.